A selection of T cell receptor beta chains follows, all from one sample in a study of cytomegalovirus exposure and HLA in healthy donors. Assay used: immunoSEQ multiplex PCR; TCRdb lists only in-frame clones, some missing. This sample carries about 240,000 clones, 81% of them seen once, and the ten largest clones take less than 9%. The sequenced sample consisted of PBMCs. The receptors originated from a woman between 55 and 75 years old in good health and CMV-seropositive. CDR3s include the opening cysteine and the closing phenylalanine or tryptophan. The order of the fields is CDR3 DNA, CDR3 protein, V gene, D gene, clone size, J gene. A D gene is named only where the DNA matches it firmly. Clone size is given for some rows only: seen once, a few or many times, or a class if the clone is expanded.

cdr3_nt: TGTGCCAGCAGTTTACGAGCGGCAGGCCACTCCTACGAGCAGTACTTC; cdr3_aa: CASSLRAAGHSYEQYF; v_call: TRBV27; d_call: .; clone_size: .; j_call: TRBJ2-7
cdr3_nt: TGTGCCAGCAGCCCGGGGGGCAGGGTTTTGGGCGAGCAGTACTTC; cdr3_aa: CASSPGGRVLGEQYF; v_call: TRBV13; d_call: .; clone_size: .; j_call: TRBJ2-7
cdr3_nt: TGTGCCACCAGCAGAGATCAGGGGGTGGGAGAGACCCAGTACTTC; cdr3_aa: CATSRDQGVGETQYF; v_call: TRBV15; d_call: TRBD1; clone_size: .; j_call: TRBJ2-5
cdr3_nt: TGCGCCAGCAGCTTGAATCGGGAGGGAGATACGCAGTATTTT; cdr3_aa: CASSLNREGDTQYF; v_call: TRBV5-1; d_call: TRBD2; clone_size: .; j_call: TRBJ2-3
cdr3_nt: TGTGCCAGCATCCTAGCGGGACCTGGCACAGATACGCAGTATTTT; cdr3_aa: CASILAGPGTDTQYF; v_call: TRBV28; d_call: TRBD2; clone_size: .; j_call: TRBJ2-3
cdr3_nt: TGTGCCAGCAGTTCCCACGCTAGCGGGAGGTTTCATGAGCAGTTCTTC; cdr3_aa: CASSSHASGRFHEQFF; v_call: TRBV27; d_call: TRBD2; clone_size: .; j_call: TRBJ2-1
cdr3_nt: TGCGCCAGCAGCTTGGATGCGGGGTCCACAGATACGCAGTATTTT; cdr3_aa: CASSLDAGSTDTQYF; v_call: TRBV5-1; d_call: .; clone_size: few; j_call: TRBJ2-3
cdr3_nt: TGTGCCAGCAGCTTACGGACAGCCAGGGTGTCGGATACGCAGTATTTT; cdr3_aa: CASSLRTARVSDTQYF; v_call: TRBV7-2; d_call: .; clone_size: .; j_call: TRBJ2-3
cdr3_nt: TGTGCCAGCCTTGGGGGGGCGAGGATGAGTAGGCTGTTTTTT; cdr3_aa: CASLGGARMSRLFF; v_call: TRBV28; d_call: .; clone_size: .; j_call: TRBJ1-4
cdr3_nt: TGTGCCGTTACCATTGGAGTGAACACTGAAGCTTTCTTT; cdr3_aa: CAVTIGVNTEAFF; v_call: TRBV10-3; d_call: .; clone_size: .; j_call: TRBJ1-1
cdr3_nt: TGCACCAGCAGCCAAGTAAGGGGAAATCAGCCCCAGCATTTT; cdr3_aa: CTSSQVRGNQPQHF; v_call: TRBV1; d_call: .; clone_size: .; j_call: TRBJ1-5
cdr3_nt: TGCGCCAGCACCGATTTAAACAGGGGGGCGAACACTGAAGCTTTCTTT; cdr3_aa: CASTDLNRGANTEAFF; v_call: TRBV5-1; d_call: TRBD1; clone_size: .; j_call: TRBJ1-1
cdr3_nt: TGTGCCAGCAGCTTATCAGGGGCCGGGGAGCTGTTTTTT; cdr3_aa: CASSLSGAGELFF; v_call: TRBV7-9; d_call: .; clone_size: once; j_call: TRBJ2-2
cdr3_nt: TGTGCCAGCAGGGGGGGGACAGGGGGCACTGAAGCTTTCTTT; cdr3_aa: CASRGGTGGTEAFF; v_call: TRBV6-6; d_call: TRBD1; clone_size: .; j_call: TRBJ1-1
cdr3_nt: TGTGCCAGCAGTTTAGCGGGAGGGCCTAGCACAGATACGCAGTATTTT; cdr3_aa: CASSLAGGPSTDTQYF; v_call: TRBV27; d_call: TRBD2; clone_size: .; j_call: TRBJ2-3
cdr3_nt: TGTGCCAGCAGCGAGGGACAGGGCTCCTACAATGAGCAGTTCTTC; cdr3_aa: CASSEGQGSYNEQFF; v_call: TRBV9; d_call: TRBD1; clone_size: .; j_call: TRBJ2-1
cdr3_nt: TGCGCCAGCAGCCAAGGGCAGGGGACCGGGGAGCTGTTTTTT; cdr3_aa: CASSQGQGTGELFF; v_call: TRBV4-1; d_call: .; clone_size: .; j_call: TRBJ2-2
cdr3_nt: TGTGCCAGCAGCCTAGGGAGGGAGGCATGGAACGAGCAGTACTTC; cdr3_aa: CASSLGREAWNEQYF; v_call: TRBV11-3; d_call: TRBD2; clone_size: .; j_call: TRBJ2-7
cdr3_nt: TGTGCCAGCAGCACCCGGGGACTAGCGGGAGGGAGCACAGATACGCAGTATTTT; cdr3_aa: CASSTRGLAGGSTDTQYF; v_call: TRBV9; d_call: TRBD2; clone_size: .; j_call: TRBJ2-3
cdr3_nt: TGTGCCAGCAGCTTAAAACGGGGAGCGGGCAATGAGCAGTTCTTC; cdr3_aa: CASSLKRGAGNEQFF; v_call: TRBV7-3; d_call: .; clone_size: .; j_call: TRBJ2-1
cdr3_nt: TGTGCCAGCAGTTTATTGGGACAGGGTTACAATGAGCAGTTCTTC; cdr3_aa: CASSLLGQGYNEQFF; v_call: TRBV28; d_call: TRBD1; clone_size: .; j_call: TRBJ2-1
cdr3_nt: TGTGCTAGTGGTCCAAGGACAGGGGGTATCTCGGTTGAAGCTTTCTTT; cdr3_aa: CASGPRTGGISVEAFF; v_call: TRBV12-5; d_call: TRBD1; clone_size: .; j_call: TRBJ1-1
cdr3_nt: TGTGCCAGCAGTTTTGGGCAACCCTCGCAGGGCACTGAAGCTTTCTTT; cdr3_aa: CASSFGQPSQGTEAFF; v_call: TRBV27; d_call: .; clone_size: few; j_call: TRBJ1-1
cdr3_nt: TGTGCCAGCAGCTTAGAACTAGCAGGCGGGGAGCTGTTTTTT; cdr3_aa: CASSLELAGGELFF; v_call: TRBV7-9; d_call: .; clone_size: .; j_call: TRBJ2-2
cdr3_nt: TGCGCCAGCAGCTTGCCACTAGTACCAAGCGAGCAGTACTTC; cdr3_aa: CASSLPLVPSEQYF; v_call: TRBV5-1; d_call: .; clone_size: .; j_call: TRBJ2-7
cdr3_nt: TGTGCCAGCAGCTTACTAGCGGGAGATACGGAGCAGTACTTC; cdr3_aa: CASSLLAGDTEQYF; v_call: TRBV7-3; d_call: TRBD2; clone_size: .; j_call: TRBJ2-7
cdr3_nt: TGTGCCAGCAGCTTGACAGCGGGAGCGGGTGAGCAGTTCTTC; cdr3_aa: CASSLTAGAGEQFF; v_call: TRBV5-5; d_call: TRBD2; clone_size: .; j_call: TRBJ2-1
cdr3_nt: TGTGCCAGTAGTATAGCAGCGCTACGCCCCAATCAGCCCCAGCATTTT; cdr3_aa: CASSIAALRPNQPQHF; v_call: TRBV19; d_call: .; clone_size: .; j_call: TRBJ1-5
cdr3_nt: TGTGCCAGTAGGACCCCGGGTAATTCACCCCTCCACTTT; cdr3_aa: CASRTPGNSPLHF; v_call: TRBV19; d_call: .; clone_size: .; j_call: TRBJ1-6
cdr3_nt: TGTGCCAGCAGCTCCCAAGGACTAGCAGTCTACGAGCAGTACTTC; cdr3_aa: CASSSQGLAVYEQYF; v_call: TRBV7-2; d_call: TRBD2; clone_size: .; j_call: TRBJ2-7
cdr3_nt: TGTTCCAGCAGCTTCCGGGACACTTCCTACGAGCAGTACTTC; cdr3_aa: CSSSFRDTSYEQYF; v_call: TRBV7-9; d_call: .; clone_size: once; j_call: TRBJ2-7
cdr3_nt: TGTGCCAGCAGTTACTCGGCGGACAGTGTCCTTGAAGCTTTCTTT; cdr3_aa: CASSYSADSVLEAFF; v_call: TRBV6-5; d_call: .; clone_size: .; j_call: TRBJ1-1
cdr3_nt: TGTGCCAGCAGTTTATCGTCCGGGACAGCCTTCACTGAAGCTTTCTTT; cdr3_aa: CASSLSSGTAFTEAFF; v_call: TRBV27; d_call: TRBD1; clone_size: once; j_call: TRBJ1-1
cdr3_nt: TGTGCCAGCAGTACAGGGGCCACAGATACGCAGTATTTT; cdr3_aa: CASSTGATDTQYF; v_call: TRBV25-1; d_call: TRBD1; clone_size: .; j_call: TRBJ2-3
cdr3_nt: TGCGCCAGCAGCCCCGAGGCTCCCATGAACACTGAAGCTTTCTTT; cdr3_aa: CASSPEAPMNTEAFF; v_call: TRBV4-1; d_call: .; clone_size: .; j_call: TRBJ1-1
cdr3_nt: TGTGCCAGCAGTTTAGCGGGGCCGAGCGAGCAGTACTTC; cdr3_aa: CASSLAGPSEQYF; v_call: TRBV28; d_call: .; clone_size: .; j_call: TRBJ2-7
cdr3_nt: TGCAGCGTCGCCGGAGCGGGAGGGGACTACGAGCAGTACTTC; cdr3_aa: CSVAGAGGDYEQYF; v_call: TRBV29-1; d_call: TRBD2; clone_size: .; j_call: TRBJ2-7
cdr3_nt: TGTGCCAGCAGCGTCGACAGGGATCGTGAGCAGTACTTC; cdr3_aa: CASSVDRDREQYF; v_call: TRBV9; d_call: TRBD1; clone_size: .; j_call: TRBJ2-7
cdr3_nt: TGTGCCAGCAGCCCTCCGTCTAGCGGGAGAGGAGGCTCCTACAATGAGCAGTTCTTC; cdr3_aa: CASSPPSSGRGGSYNEQFF; v_call: TRBV28; d_call: TRBD2; clone_size: .; j_call: TRBJ2-1
cdr3_nt: TGCGCCAGCAGTGAGGACAGGGGTTATGGCTACACCTTC; cdr3_aa: CASSEDRGYGYTF; v_call: TRBV10-1; d_call: TRBD1; clone_size: .; j_call: TRBJ1-2
cdr3_nt: TGCGCCAGCAGCGTCCGGGACTGGAGGTCCTACGAGCAGTACTTC; cdr3_aa: CASSVRDWRSYEQYF; v_call: TRBV4-1; d_call: .; clone_size: .; j_call: TRBJ2-7